These 27 T cell receptor beta chains share one sample of origin, sequenced in a study of blood T cell repertoires in COVID-19. The table came from immunoSEQ multiplex PCR; TCRdb's copy has only in-frame clones and leaves some out. The sample includes fewer than 90,000 clones, roughly 75% seen only once; the top ten take roughly 4.2%. The sample comprised peripheral blood. The receptors were gathered from a woman aged 45 to 65 with acute or convalescent COVID-19.

This chain uses TRBV5-1 with TRBJ1-4; D is unresolved. Germline V CDR1 and CDR2: SGHRS, YFSETQ. V gave up 0 bases and J gave up 8 bases, with 17 bases separating them. This CDR3 region has 16 residues. The CDR3 region has the DNA TGCGCCAGCAGCTTGGAGGGTAGACCGGGAAGGGAAAAACTGTTTTTT. It codes for CASSLEGRPGREKLFF.

The chain carries TRBV30 and TRBJ1-5, with TRBD1 matching over 7 bases. Per germline, CDR1 GTSNPN and CDR2 SVGIG (reference sequence). The CDR3 spans 13 residues. The V segment lost 8 bases and the J segment 6 bases; nucleotides outside the gene matches: 10. CDR3 sequence reads: CAGAGTAGQPQHF. In DNA, the CDR3 is TGTGCCGGGGCCGGGACAGCGGGTCAGCCCCAGCATTTT.

This clone was detected a few times. CDR3 sequence: CASSLDRNRGRYF. The CDR3 DNA follows: TGTGCCAGCAGTCTAGACAGAAATCGCGGTCGGTACTTC. This chain connects TRBV2 to TRBJ2-7, with TRBD1 as a possible D gene (5 bases). The CDR3 contains 13 residues. V shed 5 bases and J shed 12 bases, with 20 bases lying between them. Germline CDR1 and CDR2: SNHLY and FYNNEI.

The V gene is TRBV5-1, the J gene TRBJ1-2; D is perhaps TRBD1 (5 bases). The ends were cut back, 4 bases at V and 4 bases at J, with 17 bases in the middle. CDR3 length: 15 amino acids. Per germline, CDR1 SGHRS and CDR2 YFSETQ. The CDR3 protein is CASSRGGVATYGYTF. The CDR3 DNA follows: TGCGCCAGCAGCCGGGGCGGGGTGGCTACCTATGGCTACACCTTC.

The chain combines TRBV7-2 with TRBJ1-4; D might be TRBD1 (6 bases). The V and J ends lost 5 bases and 8 bases respectively, with 18 bases between them. Germline V CDR1 and CDR2: SGHTA, FQGNSA. The CDR3 loop spans 15 amino acids. Here the CDR3 reads CASSRISGEAEKLFF. The CDR3 region has the DNA TGTGCCAGCAGCCGTATCTCAGGGGAAGCAGAAAAACTGTTTTTT.

The rearrangement links TRBV2 to TRBJ1-6; D is uncertain. This CDR3 is built from 13 residues. Germline V gene sequence: CDR1 SNHLY, CDR2 FYNNEI. V shed 2 bases and J shed 7 bases, with 6 bases lying between them. CDR3 nucleotides: TGTGCCAGCAGTGAACAGGAAAATTCACCCCTCCACTTT. Translation: CASSEQENSPLHF.

This chain links TRBV18 with TRBJ1-1; maybe TRBD1 (6 bases). Trimming stripped 6 bases from V and 0 bases from J, with 17 bases between. There are 16 residues in the CDR3. From germline, CDR1 is KGHSH and CDR2 LQKENI. CDR3 DNA: TGTGCCAGCTCCCCTGGGACAACCAGACTGAACACTGAAGCTTTCTTT. Translated: CASSPGTTRLNTEAFF.

The CDR3 nucleotides read TGTGCCAGCAGTCCGATCCCCCCGACAGGGGTGGATCAGCCCCAGCATTTT. Translating it yields CASSPIPPTGVDQPQHF. The genes are TRBV25-1 and TRBJ1-5; 8 bases agree with TRBD1. CDR1 and CDR2 from the germline V gene are MGHDK and SYGVNS. The CDR3 spans 17 residues. J was trimmed by 5 bases and V by 5 bases; bases with no gene match: 14.

The V gene is TRBV7-2, the J gene TRBJ2-3; 12 bases line up with TRBD2. Germline CDR1 SGHTA, CDR2 FQGNSA. CDR3 size: 18 residues. Trimming cost V 2 bases and J 0 bases; bases outside gene matches: 6. The CDR3 loop is CASSLRQTSGGSTDTQYF. The CDR3 DNA reads TGTGCCAGCAGCTTACGACAGACTAGCGGGGGTAGCACAGATACGCAGTATTTT.

This chain uses TRBV4-2 with TRBJ1-1, with D unclear. The germline V gene encodes CDR1 LGHNA and CDR2 YNFKEQ. The ends were cut back, 0 bases at V and 1 base at J, with 21 bases in the middle. CDR3 size: 19 residues. This chain's CDR3 is CASSQEWGMREEENTEAFF. The CDR3 coding sequence is TGTGCCAGCAGCCAAGAGTGGGGTATGAGGGAGGAGGAGAACACTGAAGCTTTCTTT.

V usage is TRBV28 and J usage is TRBJ2-1; TRBD1 aligns across 8 bases. Germline lookup yields CDR1 MDHEN and CDR2 SYDVKM. The CDR3 contains 19 residues. Trimming at V came to 3 bases and at J to 3 bases, leaving 16 bases not matched to a gene. The CDR3 DNA follows: TGTGCCAGCAGTTTCCACGACAAGAGGACAGGGACCATCTACAATGAGCAGTTCTTC. Amino acids: CASSFHDKRTGTIYNEQFF. Filled out from reference TRBV28 and TRBJ2-1, the complete variable domain reads DVKVTQSSRYLVKRTGEKVFLECVQDMDHENMFWYRQDPGLGLRLIYFSYDVKMKEKGDIPEGYSVSREKKERFSLILESASTNQTSMYLCASSFHDKRTGTIYNEQFFGPGTRLTVL.

This clone was counted between two and nine times. The chain recombines TRBV2 with TRBJ1-5, with 7 positions matching TRBD1. The CDR3 spans 15 residues. Germline CDR1 SNHLY, CDR2 FYNNEI. J was trimmed by 3 bases and V by 6 bases; bases with no gene match: 8. The CDR3 sequence: CASRFGQALNQPQHF. CDR3 coding DNA: TGTGCCAGCAGGTTCGGACAGGCCCTCAATCAGCCCCAGCATTTT.

V usage is TRBV7-8 and J usage is TRBJ1-1; 9 nucleotides align to TRBD1. This CDR3 comprises 12 residues. The ends lost 1 base at V and 10 bases at J; junction bases unmatched: 1. Germline loops: CDR1 SGHVS, CDR2 FQNEAQ. This CDR3 reads CASSLGDRVAFF. The CDR3 DNA reads TGTGCCAGCAGCTTAGGGGACAGGGTAGCTTTCTTT.

This chain uses TRBV5-1 with TRBJ2-2; D might be TRBD2 (5 bases). The CDR3 totals 15 residues. Trimming removed 6 bases from V and 6 bases from J, with 18 bases in between. CDR1 and CDR2 (germline): SGHRS, YFSETQ. The CDR3 region is CASKGGESFSGELFF. The CDR3 region has the DNA TGCGCCAGCAAGGGTGGGGAGTCGTTCTCCGGGGAGCTGTTTTTT.

This clone was detected once. This CDR3 is CASSLATDNYGYTF. In DNA form, the CDR3 reads TGCGCCAGCAGCTTGGCCACAGATAACTATGGCTACACCTTC. The chain uses TRBV5-1 and TRBJ1-2; D gene ambiguous. From germline, CDR1 is SGHRS and CDR2 YFSETQ. The CDR3 totals 14 residues. Trimming removed 0 bases at V and 1 base at J, with 7 bases between.

The gene calls are TRBV5-1 and TRBJ1-4, with D maybe TRBD1 (6 bases). CDR3 length: 16 residues. Deletions cut 0 bases from V and 8 bases from J, with 17 bases between. Germline V lookup: CDR1 SGHRS, CDR2 YFSETQ. This CDR3 is CASSLGRGDTYEKLFF. The CDR3 nucleotides read TGCGCCAGCAGCTTGGGTCGGGGGGACACGTACGAAAAACTGTTTTTT.

The chain combines TRBV27 with TRBJ2-7; 10 bases are a match to TRBD1. The V gene's germline CDR1 is MNHEY and CDR2 SMNVEV (reference sequence). J lost 2 bases, V lost 5 bases, and 15 bases had no gene match. The CDR3 length is 18 residues. CDR3 region: CASSPYGTGASTTYEQYF. The CDR3 DNA sequence: TGTGCCAGCAGTCCATACGGGACAGGGGCGTCGACCACCTACGAGCAGTACTTC.

V is TRBV3-1 (or the pseudogene TRBV3-2) and J is TRBJ1-4; 10 bases align to TRBD1. V gave up 4 bases and J gave up 5 bases; unmatched junction bases: 4. Germline values: CDR1 LGHDT, CDR2 YNNKEL (reference sequence). The CDR3 totals 15 residues. CDR3 nucleotide sequence: TGTGCCAGCAGCCCCTGGGACAGGGGAAATGAAAAACTGTTTTTT. Its translation is CASSPWDRGNEKLFF.

This clone has just a few counts. The chain is built from TRBV7-9 and TRBJ1-1; 9 bases fit TRBD1. Germline loops: CDR1 SEHNR, CDR2 FQNEAQ (reference sequence). V dropped 5 bases and J dropped 4; count of bases not matched to a gene: 8. This CDR3 spans 15 amino acids. The CDR3 reads CASSLGTGLGTEAFF. CDR3 nucleotide sequence: TGTGCCAGCAGCCTAGGGACAGGGTTGGGCACTGAAGCTTTCTTT.

This rearrangement joins TRBV28 to TRBJ2-1; maybe TRBD2 (6 bases). Per germline, CDR1 MDHEN and CDR2 SYDVKM. The CDR3 covers 16 residues. The V and J ends lost 6 bases and 2 bases respectively, with 17 bases between them. The CDR3 here is CASSQTQGGPYNEQFF. CDR3 bases: TGTGCCAGCAGCCAAACTCAGGGAGGCCCCTACAATGAGCAGTTCTTC.

This chain links TRBV6-1 with TRBJ1-1; TRBD1 might be the D (6 bases). The V end lost 1 base, the J end lost 8 bases, and 8 bases lay between the germline ends. This CDR3 comprises 12 residues. Germline V gives CDR1 MNHNS, CDR2 SASEGT. The CDR3 nucleotides are TGTGCCAGCAGTGAAGTTCAGGGGGAAGCTTTCTTT. This gives the protein CASSEVQGEAFF.

The rearrangement uses TRBV5-1 and TRBJ1-5; D may be TRBD1 (6 bases). The CDR3 loop spans 11 amino acids. The germline V gene has CDR1 SGHRS and CDR2 YFSETQ. The V and J ends lost 8 bases and 6 bases respectively, with 9 bases between them. The CDR3 loop reads CASQGFQPQHF. CDR3 bases: TGCGCCAGTCAGGGGTTTCAGCCCCAGCATTTT.

This sequence joins TRBV5-1 and TRBJ1-2, with TRBD1 identical over 9 bases. The germline V gene has CDR1 SGHRS and CDR2 YFSETQ. The CDR3 covers 14 residues. The junction had 10 bases not matched to a gene; V was cut back by 6 bases and J by 7 bases. CDR3 loop: CASTSGQGRSGYTF. The CDR3 DNA reads TGCGCCAGCACCTCGGGACAGGGTCGATCTGGCTACACCTTC.

This clone showed up just once. The gene calls are TRBV5-1 and TRBJ2-1, with 11 bases matching TRBD1. The CDR3 totals 15 residues. Germline CDR1 SGHRS, CDR2 YFSETQ. V shed 3 bases and J 2 bases; nucleotides not matched to a gene: 1. CDR3 protein: CASSSGQGAYNEQFF. The CDR3 DNA sequence: TGCGCCAGCAGCTCGGGACAGGGGGCCTACAATGAGCAGTTCTTC. Drawing the rest from reference TRBV5-1 and TRBJ2-1, the complete variable domain is KAGVTQTPRYLIKTRGQQVTLSCSPISGHRSVSWYQQTPGQGLQFLFEYFSETQRNKGNFPGRFSGRQFSNSRSEMNVSTLELGDSALYLCASSSGQGAYNEQFFGPGTRLTVL.

The V and J genes are TRBV28 and TRBJ1-1, with 11 bases lining up with TRBD1. Germline-derived CDR1 and CDR2 are MDHEN and SYDVKM. This CDR3 region has 14 residues. V shed 5 bases and J 10 bases; nucleotides not matched to a gene: 9. The CDR3 DNA follows: TGTGCCAGCAGTCGGACAGGGGGCGAGCGTAGAGCTTTCTTT. Encoded protein: CASSRTGGERRAFF.

The chain uses TRBV6-6 and TRBJ1-1; D is possibly TRBD1 (5 bases). V was clipped by 2 bases and J by 5 bases, with 12 bases between them. The CDR3 extends over 14 amino acids. The germline CDR1 and CDR2 sequences are MNHNY and SVGAGI (reference sequence). The CDR3 sequence: CASSYPARATEAFF. The DNA for the CDR3 is TGTGCCAGCAGTTACCCCGCCAGGGCGACTGAAGCTTTCTTT.

V is TRBV5-1 and J is TRBJ1-2; perhaps TRBD1 as D (5 bases). V was shortened by 1 base and J by 8 bases, with 12 bases between the two germline ends. CDR3 length equals 13 residues. Germline CDR1 SGHRS, CDR2 YFSETQ. CDR3 DNA sequence: TGCGCCAGCAGCTTGCAGGGAACGAAGGGCTACACCTTC. It encodes CASSLQGTKGYTF.